A single sample is the source of the 29 T cell receptor beta chains below, sequenced in a study of T cells in narcolepsy (dated by TCRdb to 2017 to 2018). Preparation of the library involved the immunoSEQ multiplex PCR assay. Entries here come from immuneACCESS through TCRdb and include only in-frame sequences with V and J called. Some clones fail to appear in such tables; in the studies checked, an unresolved V gene covers under half of the shortfall, and the cause of the remainder is unknown. Here the sample has roughly 24,000 clones; roughly 80% occur a single time. The ten largest clones represent roughly 0.98% of the sample. The sequencing input was memory (CD45RA-) CD4+ T cells from blood. Sample cell subset or site, as interpreted from the label and publication: memory T cells sorted ex vivo from peripheral blood. The receptors were gathered from a human donor in good health.

This clone has just one count. J is TRBJ1-6 and V is TRBV4-1, with D possibly matching TRBD1 (5 bases). Trimming took off 2 bases at V and 6 bases at J, with 8 bases between the two ends. Germline CDR1 reads MGHRA; CDR2 reads YSYEKL. The CDR3 extends over 14 amino acids. CDR3 in amino acids: CASSQWGSNSPLHF. DNA for the CDR3: TGCGCCAGCAGCCAATGGGGGTCTAATTCACCCCTCCACTTT.

This chain joins TRBV28 and TRBJ1-2, with TRBD1 identical over 8 bases. The trim removed 5 bases at V and 7 bases at J, leaving 12 bases unmatched. This CDR3 is 15 amino acids long. The germline V gene encodes CDR1 MDHEN and CDR2 SYDVKM. Written as DNA, the CDR3 is TGTGCCAGCAGTCAAGGGGACAGGTCCTATCCTGGCTACACCTTC. Protein product: CASSQGDRSYPGYTF.

This chain connects TRBV11-2 to TRBJ2-1; D is perhaps TRBD1 or TRBD2 (5 bases each). V was shortened by 4 bases and J by 7 bases, with 5 bases between the two germline ends. CDR3 length equals 11 residues. CDR1 SGHAT and CDR2 FQNNGV come from the germline V gene. This CDR3 reads CASSWGNEQFF. CDR3 DNA: TGTGCCAGCAGCTGGGGGAATGAGCAGTTCTTC.

The rearrangement joins TRBV6-5 to TRBJ2-5; 9 nucleotides align to TRBD2. CDR1 MNHEY and CDR2 SVGAGI come from the germline V gene. CDR3 length equals 15 residues. V lost 4 bases and J lost 2; bases outside the gene matches: 5. CDR3 DNA: TGTGCCAGCAGTTTAAGCGGGGGGTTTCAAGAGACCCAGTACTTC. Encoded protein: CASSLSGGFQETQYF.

The chain couples TRBV10-2 to TRBJ2-4; D perhaps matches TRBD2 (6 bases). Trimming removed 1 base from V and 0 bases from J, with 10 bases in between. The CDR3 sequence is 16 residues long. Per germline, CDR1 WSHSY and CDR2 SAAADI. CDR3 bases: TGCGCCAGCAGTGAGTGGGGGGAGGCAGCCAAAAACATTCAGTACTTC. Translated: CASSEWGEAAKNIQYF.

The chain carries TRBV5-4 and TRBJ2-1; a weak D match, TRBD1 (5 bases). The CDR3 covers 15 residues. The V gene's germline CDR1 is SGHNT and CDR2 YYREEE (reference sequence). Trimming pared 3 bases from V and 9 bases from J, leaving 19 bases between. Here the CDR3 reads CASSSKAKGMGEQFF. The CDR3, as DNA: TGTGCCAGCAGCTCTAAGGCCAAGGGGATGGGTGAGCAGTTCTTC.

V usage is TRBV9 and J usage is TRBJ2-6; 13 bases fit TRBD2. Germline V gene sequence: CDR1 SGDLS, CDR2 YYNGEE. The CDR3 runs to 18 residues. Trimming took 4 bases from V and 0 from J; bases not matched to a gene: 4. This CDR3 is CASSPGLAGFSGANVLTF. The CDR3 DNA is TGTGCCAGCAGCCCGGGACTAGCGGGGTTCTCTGGGGCCAACGTCCTGACTTTC.

A remark on this clone: Other DNA sequences in this specimen translate into the identical CDR3. V and J are TRBV5-1 and TRBJ2-1; possible D gene TRBD1, 5 bases. Germline-derived CDR1 and CDR2 are SGHRS and YFSETQ. The CDR3 has 15 amino acids. The V and J ends lost 0 bases and 8 bases respectively, with 15 bases between them. CDR3 region: CASSLGVGKGYEQFF. The CDR3 bases are TGCGCCAGCAGCTTGGGGGTTGGGAAGGGGTATGAGCAGTTCTTC.

This rearrangement joins TRBV27 to TRBJ1-2, with unresolved D. V gave up 4 bases and J gave up 5 bases, with 17 bases separating them. Germline V gene data show CDR1 as MNHEY and CDR2 as SMNVEV (reference sequence). The length of the CDR3 is 15 residues. CDR3 coding DNA: TGTGCCAGCAGTTCTGTTGAAGGCTTTAAGTATGGCTACACCTTC. This encodes CASSSVEGFKYGYTF.

The gene calls are TRBV5-5 and TRBJ2-5; the D gene could be TRBD1 or TRBD2 (6 bases each). Germline V gene data show CDR1 as SGHKS and CDR2 as YYEKEE (reference sequence). Trimming took 3 bases from V and 3 from J, leaving 9 bases between them. This CDR3 comprises 13 residues. CDR3 nucleotides: TGTGCCAGCAGCTGGGGGGCGGAAGAGACCCAGTACTTC. Translated: CASSWGAEETQYF.

This chain uses TRBV6-5 with TRBJ1-1; no reliable D call. CDR3 length: 13 amino acids. Trimming pared 6 bases from V and 1 base from J, leaving 9 bases between. CDR1 and CDR2 from the germline V gene are MNHEY and SVGAGI. CDR3 sequence (DNA): TGTGCCAGCAGACCAACCCGGAACACTGAAGCTTTCTTT. Translation gives CASRPTRNTEAFF.

V is TRBV25-1 and J is TRBJ1-4; a possible D gene is TRBD1 (5 bases). This CDR3 has 13 residues. Germline CDR1 is MGHDK and CDR2 is SYGVNS. V was cut by 5 bases and J by 7 bases, with 11 bases left in between. The CDR3 loop reads CASSSRGGEKLFF. CDR3 DNA: TGTGCCAGCAGTTCCCGTGGGGGTGAAAAACTGTTTTTT.

This chain joins TRBV19 and TRBJ2-7; D unclear. V lost 2 bases and J 4 bases, leaving 15 bases between the germline ends. CDR1 is LNHDA and CDR2 is SQIVND in the germline V gene (reference sequence). This CDR3 has 15 amino acids. The CDR3 here is CASSISGRSLYEQYF. The CDR3 DNA reads as TGTGCCAGTAGTATATCCGGCAGGTCCCTTTACGAGCAGTACTTC. The full variable domain, its missing parts supplied by reference TRBV19 and TRBJ2-7, is DGGITQSPKYLFRKEGQNVTLSCEQNLNHDAMYWYRQDPGQGLRLIYYSQIVNDFQKGDIAEGYSVSREKKESFPLTVTSAQKNPTAFYLCASSISGRSLYEQYFGPGTRLTVT.

This chain uses TRBV10-3 with TRBJ1-2, with no clear D. CDR1 is ENHRY and CDR2 is SYGVKD in the germline V gene. The CDR3 is made up of 12 amino acids. Trimming took 1 base from V and 6 from J, leaving 6 bases between them. The DNA for the CDR3 is TGTGCCATCAGTGAGTTGAGGGATGGCTACACCTTC. Translation: CAISELRDGYTF.

The V call is TRBV7-9, the J call TRBJ2-1; D gene unclear. V dropped 1 base and J dropped 10 bases, with 11 bases sitting between them. This CDR3 region has 13 residues. CDR1 SEHNR and CDR2 FQNEAQ come from the germline V gene (reference sequence). CDR3 loop: CASSLGNLNEQFF. Written as DNA, the CDR3 is TGTGCCAGCAGCTTAGGGAACCTTAACGAGCAGTTCTTC.

The V call is TRBV18, the J call TRBJ2-5, with unresolved D. The V gene lost 6 bases and the J gene lost 2 bases, with 10 bases spanning the gap. This CDR3 comprises 13 residues. CDR1 is KGHSH, CDR2 LQKENI, per germline. CDR3 in DNA: TGTGCCAGCTCTATGGGGTTACAAGAGACCCAGTACTTC. This gives the protein CASSMGLQETQYF.

The gene calls are TRBV30 and TRBJ2-5; 7 bases agree with TRBD1. Trimming cost V 5 bases and J 0 bases; bases outside gene matches: 0. The CDR3 runs to 12 residues. Germline values: CDR1 GTSNPN, CDR2 SVGIG (reference sequence). The DNA for the CDR3 is TGTGCCTGGGGACAGGACCAAGAGACCCAGTACTTC. Translating gives CAWGQDQETQYF.

This chain uses TRBV28 with TRBJ2-3, with 7 bases lining up with TRBD2. CDR3 length equals 15 residues. Germline V gene lookup returns CDR1 MDHEN and CDR2 SYDVKM. V lost 4 bases to trimming and J lost 3 bases; unmatched junction nucleotides: 7. CDR3 DNA: TGTGCCAGCAGTTGGGGCGGGAGTGAGACAGATACGCAGTATTTT. Amino acids: CASSWGGSETDTQYF.

This rearrangement joins TRBV6-1 to TRBJ2-2, with a weak D call TRBD2 (5 bases). This CDR3 has 15 amino acids. Trimming removed 4 bases at V and 0 bases at J, with 9 bases between. The germline CDR1 and CDR2 sequences are MNHNS and SASEGT. In DNA, the CDR3 is TGTGCCAGCAGTGCGGAGCGGCCGAACACCGGGGAGCTGTTTTTT. Its protein product is CASSAERPNTGELFF.

The rearrangement links TRBV11-3 to TRBJ1-1; D call uncertain. From germline, CDR1 is SGHNT and CDR2 YENEEA. CDR3 length equals 13 residues. Trimming removed 5 bases at V and 4 bases at J, with 11 bases between. CDR3 DNA: TGTGCCAGCAGCCGGGAGACGGGCACTGAAGCTTTCTTT. Residues: CASSRETGTEAFF. Combining the CDR3 with reference TRBV11-3 and TRBJ1-1 gives the whole variable domain EAGVVQSPRYKIIEKKQPVAFWCNPISGHNTLYWYLQNLGQGPELLIRYENEEAVDDSQLPKDRFSAERLKGVDSTLKIQPAELGDSAVYLCASSRETGTEAFFGQGTRLTVV.

The rearrangement links TRBV9 to TRBJ2-6; D is tentatively TRBD1 or TRBD2 (6 bases each). The V gene lost 4 bases and the J gene lost 4 bases, with 12 bases spanning the gap. The CDR3 contains 15 residues. Germline CDR1 SGDLS, CDR2 YYNGEE. CDR3 nucleotides: TGTGCCAGCAGCACGGGGGCGATGGGGGCCAACGTCCTGACTTTC. This encodes CASSTGAMGANVLTF.

The rearrangement uses TRBV6-1 and TRBJ2-6; TRBD1 aligns across 9 bases. J gave up 4 bases and V 1 base, and 14 bases lay outside the gene matches. The germline gives CDR1 MNHNS, CDR2 SASEGT. CDR3 length: 20 amino acids. CDR3 sequence (DNA): TGTGCCAGCAGTGAAGGCGTGTTGGGACAGGGCTCATCGGGGGCCAACGTCCTGACTTTC. Translated: CASSEGVLGQGSSGANVLTF.

V usage is TRBV6-1 and J usage is TRBJ2-5, with 7 bases that match TRBD1. V gave up 4 bases and J gave up 2 bases; unmatched junction bases: 7. The CDR3 extends over 15 amino acids. Germline values: CDR1 MNHNS, CDR2 SASEGT. CDR3 protein: CASSAVTGTQETQYF. CDR3 bases: TGTGCCAGCAGTGCGGTGACAGGGACGCAAGAGACCCAGTACTTC.

To note about this clone: Other DNA sequences in the sample encode the same CDR3. The chain recombines TRBV5-1 with TRBJ2-3; D is unresolved. Germline-derived CDR1 and CDR2 are SGHRS and YFSETQ. The CDR3 loop spans 13 amino acids. V was trimmed by 0 bases and J by 6 bases, leaving 8 bases between them. The CDR3 DNA follows: TGCGCCAGCAGCTTGGGGGGTGCGGATACGCAGTATTTT. It yields the protein CASSLGGADTQYF.

The chain has TRBV7-9 and TRBJ1-5; a weak D match, TRBD1 (5 bases). The CDR3 spans 14 residues. The germline gives CDR1 SEHNR, CDR2 FQNEAQ (reference sequence). Trimming cost V 0 bases and J 4 bases, with 7 bases left between them. The CDR3 DNA follows: TGTGCCAGCAGCTTAGCGGGGGGAAATCAGCCCCAGCATTTT. Translated: CASSLAGGNQPQHF. Variable domain in full (rest from reference TRBV7-9 and TRBJ1-5): DTGVSQNPRHKITKRGQNVTFRCDPISEHNRLYWYRQTLGQGPEFLTYFQNEAQLEKSRLLSDRFSAERPKGSFSTLEIQRTEQGDSAMYLCASSLAGGNQPQHFGDGTRLSIL.

The V gene is TRBV7-6, the J gene TRBJ1-1, with 9 bases aligning to TRBD1. Per germline, CDR1 SGHVS and CDR2 FNYEAQ. This CDR3 is built from 15 residues. V lost 2 bases, J lost 7 bases, and 8 bases stayed unmatched. CDR3 residues: CASSLLVTGGGEAFF. CDR3 bases: TGTGCCAGCAGCTTACTTGTGACAGGGGGAGGTGAAGCTTTCTTT.

This clone was counted once. This chain links TRBV18 with TRBJ2-5; 7 bases map to TRBD1. Losses at the gene ends were 3 bases for V and 5 bases for J; bases not matched to a gene: 18. The CDR3 has 18 residues. Germline CDR1 and CDR2: KGHSH and LQKENI. The CDR3 nucleotides read TGTGCCAGCTCACCGGGGGACAGAGGTGCTCTGGGCATGGAGACCCAGTACTTC. It specifies CASSPGDRGALGMETQYF.

The table lists this clone with a count of one. This rearrangement joins TRBV19 to TRBJ2-1; D remains unclear. CDR3 length: 15 amino acids. Deletions cut 3 bases from V and 1 base from J, with 10 bases between. The V gene's germline CDR1 is LNHDA and CDR2 SQIVND (reference sequence). The CDR3 reads CASSILPESYNEQFF. The DNA for the CDR3 is TGTGCCAGTAGTATTCTGCCTGAATCCTACAATGAGCAGTTCTTC.

CDR3 sequence reads: CASSQEGPGPHGYTF. CDR3 nucleotides: TGCGCCAGCAGCCAAGAGGGCCCCGGCCCCCATGGCTACACCTTC. The chain carries TRBV4-3 and TRBJ1-2, with D unclear. Germline V gene data show CDR1 as LGHNA and CDR2 as YSLEER. The CDR3 sequence is 15 residues long. Trimming pared 0 bases from V and 6 bases from J, leaving 14 bases between.